Detailed here is one T cell receptor beta chain. Per the original methods: By means of reference gene primer amplification, nucleated cell counts were estimated. The protocol was immunoSEQ multiplex PCR, while the TCRdb copy is restricted to in-frame clones and leaves out a portion. V and J calls and clone size are as listed in that table; D and trimming were resolved from the DNA. The sample lists a few hundred thousand clones; about 83% were seen once. CDR3 length: 14 amino acids. From germline, CDR1 is SGDLS and CDR2 YYNGEE. With 0 bases removed from V and 4 bases from J, the gap between germline ends came to 9 bases. The data were obtained in a study of blood T cell repertoires in COVID-19. Study summary: Spain, Italy and the United States supplied samples that represented acute and convalescent COVID-19. PBMCs, B-cell-depleted T cells, or T cells were the source of the cDNA or gDNA that made up the material.

Sequences were obtained from peripheral blood. The chain links TRBV9 to TRBJ2-3; tentatively, D is TRBD2 (5 bases). The TCR sequence derives from a woman aged 45-59 years with acute or convalescent COVID-19. CDR3 sequence: CASSVAGSPDTQYF. The CDR3, as DNA: TGTGCCAGCAGCGTAGCGGGGAGCCCAGATACGCAGTATTTT.